This TCR beta chain was sequenced in a study of blood T cells in healthy people across ages. CDR1 is SGHTA and CDR2 is FQGNSA in the germline V gene. The CDR3 covers 19 residues. V lost 1 base, J lost 10 bases, and 26 bases lay in between. The second PCR ran roughly 6 to 11 cycles with a sample-barcoded 5' primer and J-beta primers. Via MiXCR, TCRdb re-called the 5' RACE reads, giving one row per CDR3 protein. The data show roughly 730,000 distinct CDR3 sequences, with approximately 60% seen just once and under 30% held by the top ten. Sequencing was performed on blood. The sequence came from a man in his forties or fifties in good health. V gene TRBV7-2 combines with J gene TRBJ1-6; D remains unclear. As DNA, the CDR3 is TGTGCCAGCAGCTTAGATCAAGGGAGCTGGGAGCGTCCCATCTCACCCCTCCACTTT. Translation gives CASSLDQGSWERPISPLHF.